The 9 T cell receptor beta chains below all came from one sample that was sequenced in a study of T cells after yellow fever vaccination. TCRdb passed the 5' RACE reads through MiXCR, listing each CDR3 protein once. In the table there are 50,000 to 60,000 distinct CDR3 sequences, approximately 6.1% of which are singletons. Sequencing used PBMCs, either bulk or a sorted T-cell subset (CD4+, CD8+, memory, or dextramer-sorted; not recorded which), obtained on the day of the yellow fever booster vaccination. These receptors all stem from a man between 18 and 35 years old who received the YFV17D yellow fever vaccine.

The rearrangement joins TRBV30 to TRBJ2-1; D not certain. Trimming pared 2 bases from V and 10 bases from J, leaving 9 bases between. Germline CDR1 is GTSNPN and CDR2 is SVGIG (reference sequence). The length of the CDR3 is 11 residues. The CDR3 region has the DNA TGTGCCTGGAGTCAATGGGTCGAGCAGTTCTTC. It encodes CAWSQWVEQFF.

This clonotype was seen a few times. This chain uses TRBV6-5 with TRBJ2-4; 8 nucleotides match TRBD2. Germline lookup yields CDR1 MNHEY and CDR2 SVGAGI. CDR3 length equals 16 residues. The V and J ends lost 0 bases and 4 bases, in that order; junction bases with no gene match: 5. The CDR3, as DNA: TGTGCCAGCAGTTACTCACAGCGGGGGAGAAAAAACATTCAGTACTTC. This gives the protein CASSYSQRGRKNIQYF.

This clonotype showed up just a few times. V and J are TRBV7-3 and TRBJ2-1; 11 bases are shared with TRBD2. The V segment lost 4 bases and the J segment 6 bases; nucleotides outside the gene matches: 5. In germline, CDR1 is SGHTA, CDR2 FQGTGA. CDR3 length: 15 residues. In DNA form, the CDR3 reads TGTGCCAGCAGCTCCGGGACTAGCGGAACCAATGAGCAGTTCTTC. Residues: CASSSGTSGTNEQFF.

This clonotype was seen at least ten times. CDR3 sequence: CAISGDRAQETQYF. The CDR3 bases are TGTGCCATCAGTGGGGACAGGGCCCAAGAGACCCAGTACTTC. V and J are TRBV10-3 and TRBJ2-5; 9 nucleotides align to TRBD1. Trimming cost V 4 bases and J 1 base; bases outside gene matches: 1. The CDR3 extends over 14 amino acids. The germline V gene has CDR1 ENHRY and CDR2 SYGVKD.

This clonotype was detected a few times. The chain couples TRBV7-9 to TRBJ2-1; 8 positions agree with TRBD2. Germline-derived CDR1 and CDR2 are SEHNR and FQNEAQ (reference sequence). This CDR3 has 14 amino acids. Losses at the gene ends were 7 bases for V and 7 bases for J; bases not matched to a gene: 9. DNA of the CDR3: TGTGCCAGCAAGAGAGCGGGGGTTGAAAATGAGCAGTTCTTC. The encoded protein is CASKRAGVENEQFF. Drawing the rest from reference TRBV7-9 and TRBJ2-1, the complete variable domain is DTGVSQNPRHKITKRGQNVTFRCDPISEHNRLYWYRQTLGQGPEFLTYFQNEAQLEKSRLLSDRFSAERPKGSFSTLEIQRTEQGDSAMYLCASKRAGVENEQFFGPGTRLTVL.

This clonotype was found a few times. The chain carries TRBV20-1 and TRBJ1-2; no definite D call. Trimming removed 8 bases from V and 6 bases from J, with 10 bases in between. The CDR3 is 10 amino acids. The germline CDR1 and CDR2 sequences are DFQATT and SNEGSKA (reference sequence). The CDR3 is CSSDRNGYTF. The CDR3 coding sequence is TGCAGTTCGGACCGAAATGGCTACACCTTC.

The rearrangement joins TRBV21-1 to TRBJ1-5; the table assigns TRBD1, which was not confirmed against the DNA. TRBV21-1 is labeled a pseudogene. CDR3 size: 18 residues. In nucleotides, the CDR3 is TGTGCCAGCAGCAAAGGGGGGCTTCCGGGGCTAAGAATTCAGCCCCAGCATTTT. Its translation: CASSKGGLPGLRIQPQHF.

The rearrangement links TRBV6-5 to TRBJ2-1; 10 bases fit TRBD2. Germline V gene lookup returns CDR1 MNHEY and CDR2 SVGAGI. The CDR3 has 17 residues. After removal of 2 bases from V and 5 bases from J, the junction contained 9 bases not matched to a gene. Here the CDR3 reads CASSYEGLAGVNNEQFF. CDR3 DNA sequence: TGTGCCAGCAGTTACGAGGGTCTAGCGGGGGTTAACAATGAGCAGTTCTTC.

This clonotype was counted between two and nine times. The chain uses TRBV4-3 and TRBJ2-7; possibly TRBD2 for D (6 bases). The CDR3 runs 15 residues. V gave up 1 base and J gave up 4 bases, with 14 bases separating them. Germline values: CDR1 LGHNA, CDR2 YSLEER. The CDR3 DNA sequence: TGCGCCAGCAGCCAAGCAAACGGAGGGGATTACGAGCAGTACTTC. As protein: CASSQANGGDYEQYF.